Shown below are 13 T cell receptor beta chains from a single sample sequenced in a study of Ad26.COV2.S vaccination and SARS-CoV-2 variants. Libraries were prepared by immunoSEQ multiplex PCR; TCRdb keeps only in-frame clonotypes and omits some of them. The repertoire holds some 520,000 clones, with around 85% as singletons. Sample treatment: 15 to 20 received Ad26.COV2.S at low or high dose, single or two shots; roughly 5 received placebo; per-sample allocation not given. Sampling took place 63 days after the first vaccine or placebo injection. This material consisted of peripheral blood, taken in a trial of Ad26.COV2.S vaccine versus placebo. The receptors were gathered from a person aged 18-60 years who received the Ad26.COV2.S COVID-19 vaccine or a placebo.

V is TRBV18 and J is TRBJ2-1; D is uncertain. The CDR3 covers 16 residues. The V end lost 2 bases, the J end lost 5 bases, and 16 bases lay between the germline ends. The germline V gene has CDR1 KGHSH and CDR2 LQKENI. The CDR3 loop is CASSPGSSSADNEQFF. CDR3 DNA: TGTGCCAGCTCACCAGGGTCTTCTAGTGCGGACAATGAGCAGTTCTTC. The full variable domain, its missing parts supplied by reference TRBV18 and TRBJ2-1, is NAGVMQNPRHLVRRRGQEARLRCSPMKGHSHVYWYRQLPEEGLKFMVYLQKENIIDESGMPKERFSAEFPKEGPSILRIQQVVRGDSAAYFCASSPGSSSADNEQFFGPGTRLTVL.

This clone appeared a single time. This rearrangement joins TRBV27 to TRBJ2-5, with unresolved D. Per germline, CDR1 MNHEY and CDR2 SMNVEV (reference sequence). CDR3 length equals 13 residues. The V end was cut by 5 bases, the J end by 7 bases, with 14 bases between. CDR3 bases: TGTGCCAGCAGTCCCAGTACGCTGGGGACCCAGTACTTC. Translated: CASSPSTLGTQYF.

V usage is TRBV6-5 and J usage is TRBJ1-4; 10 bases are shared with TRBD1. CDR1 is MNHEY and CDR2 is SVGAGI in the germline V gene. CDR3 length: 15 residues. Unmatched junction bases numbered 4, after V lost 2 bases and J lost 7 bases. Here the CDR3 reads CASSYTGTGAEKLFF. The CDR3 bases are TGTGCCAGCAGTTACACCGGGACAGGGGCTGAAAAACTGTTTTTT.

Remarks on this clone: Different DNA sequences within this sample yield the same CDR3. The CDR3 loop reads CASSLAGVGEQYF. As DNA, the CDR3 is TGTGCCAGCAGCTTAGCGGGGGTAGGCGAGCAGTACTTC. V gene TRBV7-8 combines with J gene TRBJ2-7, with D possibly being TRBD1 or TRBD2 (5 bases each). The CDR3 sequence is 13 residues long. V dropped 0 bases and J dropped 6 bases, with 9 bases sitting between them. The V gene's germline CDR1 is SGHVS and CDR2 FQNEAQ. The full variable domain, rest sourced from reference TRBV7-8 and TRBJ2-7, is GAGVSQSPRYKVAKRGQDVALRCDPISGHVSLFWYQQALGQGPEFLTYFQNEAQLDKSGLPSDRFFAERPEGSVSTLKIQRTQQEDSAVYLCASSLAGVGEQYFGPGTRLTVT.

The genes are TRBV19 and TRBJ2-7, with TRBD1 matching over 8 bases. Trimming removed 5 bases from V and 0 bases from J; junction bases left unmatched: 6. The CDR3 contains 15 residues. CDR1 is LNHDA, CDR2 SQIVND, per germline (reference sequence). The CDR3 loop is CASSVDTGGSYEQYF. CDR3 coding DNA: TGTGCCAGTAGTGTCGATACAGGGGGCTCCTACGAGCAGTACTTC.

The chain has TRBV9 and TRBJ1-6; 7 bases align to TRBD1. V gave up 2 bases and J gave up 7 bases; unmatched junction bases: 9. The CDR3 sequence is 16 residues long. Germline CDR1 is SGDLS and CDR2 is YYNGEE. The CDR3 coding sequence is TGTGCCAGCAGCGTCGACGGGGGACAGTTCAATTCACCCCTCCACTTT. Translated, it gives CASSVDGGQFNSPLHF.

J is TRBJ2-1 and V is TRBV27; D may be TRBD1 or TRBD2 (7 bases each). Germline V gene sequence: CDR1 MNHEY, CDR2 SMNVEV (reference sequence). V lost 7 bases, J lost 9 bases, and 22 bases lay in between. This CDR3 spans 15 amino acids. The CDR3 sequence: CASTDRAGVGSEQFF. For the CDR3, the DNA is TGTGCCAGCACCGACAGGGCGGGAGTAGGTAGTGAGCAGTTCTTC.

The V gene is TRBV30, the J gene TRBJ2-1; D is unresolved. V gave up 1 base and J gave up 9 bases, with 10 bases separating them. This CDR3 spans 12 amino acids. Germline values: CDR1 GTSNPN, CDR2 SVGIG (reference sequence). DNA for the CDR3: TGTGCCTGGAGTGACGTTGTTTCTGAGCAGTTCTTC. This sequence encodes CAWSDVVSEQFF.

V gene TRBV9 combines with J gene TRBJ2-7, with D hard to call. Trimming stripped 3 bases from V and 7 bases from J, with 14 bases between. The CDR3 consists of 13 residues. Germline loops: CDR1 SGDLS, CDR2 YYNGEE. The CDR3 sequence: CASSASPFQEQYF. As DNA, the CDR3 is TGTGCCAGCAGCGCCTCCCCCTTTCAAGAGCAGTACTTC. The variable domain in full, with the rest retrieved from reference TRBV9 and TRBJ2-7, is DSGVTQTPKHLITATGQRVTLRCSPRSGDLSVYWYQQSLDQGLQFLIQYYNGEERAKGNILERFSAQQFPDLHSELNLSSLELGDSALYFCASSASPFQEQYFGPGTRLTVT.

The chain joins TRBV29-1 to TRBJ2-7, with 7 bases that match TRBD2. CDR3 size: 16 residues. Per germline, CDR1 SQVTM and CDR2 ANQGSEA. V dropped 2 bases and J dropped 0; count of bases not matched to a gene: 10. The CDR3 sequence is CSVEWAGLADSYEQYF. In nucleotides, the CDR3 is TGCAGCGTTGAATGGGCCGGGCTAGCGGACTCCTACGAGCAGTACTTC.

The chain recombines TRBV5-8 with TRBJ1-5; D perhaps matches TRBD1 (5 bases). V lost 0 bases and J lost 2, with 9 bases in between. CDR3 length equals 15 residues. CDR1 is SGHTS, CDR2 YDEGEE, per germline. Here the CDR3 DNA reads TGTGCCAGCAGCTTGGTAGGGGTGGGCAATCAGCCCCAGCATTTT. Translation gives CASSLVGVGNQPQHF.

The rearrangement uses TRBV4-3 and TRBJ1-1, with TRBD1 matching over 7 bases. The junction had 7 bases not matched to a gene; V was cut back by 5 bases and J by 4 bases. The CDR3 runs to 14 residues. The germline gives CDR1 LGHNA, CDR2 YSLEER. In DNA, the CDR3 is TGCGCCAGCAGCTCAGGGGGAGGGGGCACTGAAGCTTTCTTT. Its translation: CASSSGGGGTEAFF.

This chain connects TRBV3-1 (or the pseudogene TRBV3-2) to TRBJ2-1; D is unresolved. V was pared by 1 base and J by 6 bases, with 10 bases between. CDR3 length equals 14 residues. Germline CDR1 and CDR2: LGHDT and YNNKEL (reference sequence). CDR3 sequence reads: CASSQGRGRNEQFF. The CDR3 region has the DNA TGTGCCAGCAGCCAAGGCCGAGGCCGCAATGAGCAGTTCTTC.